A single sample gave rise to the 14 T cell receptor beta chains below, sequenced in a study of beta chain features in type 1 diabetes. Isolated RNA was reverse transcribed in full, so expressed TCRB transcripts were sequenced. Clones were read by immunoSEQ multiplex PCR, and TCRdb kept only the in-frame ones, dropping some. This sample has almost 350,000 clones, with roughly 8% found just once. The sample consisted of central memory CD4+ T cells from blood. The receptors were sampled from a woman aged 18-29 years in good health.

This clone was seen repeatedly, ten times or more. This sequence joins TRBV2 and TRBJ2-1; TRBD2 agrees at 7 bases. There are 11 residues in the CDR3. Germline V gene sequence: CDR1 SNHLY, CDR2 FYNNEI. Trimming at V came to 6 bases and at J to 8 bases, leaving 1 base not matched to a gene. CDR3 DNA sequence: TGTGCCAGCAGCACTAGCGATGAGCAGTTCTTC. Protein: CASSTSDEQFF. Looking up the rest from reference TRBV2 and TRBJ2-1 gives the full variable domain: EPEVTQTPSHQVTQMGQEVILRCVPISNHLYFYWYRQILGQKVEFLVSFYNNEISEKSEIFDDQFSVERPDGSNFTLKIRSTKLEDSAMYFCASSTSDEQFFGPGTRLTVL.

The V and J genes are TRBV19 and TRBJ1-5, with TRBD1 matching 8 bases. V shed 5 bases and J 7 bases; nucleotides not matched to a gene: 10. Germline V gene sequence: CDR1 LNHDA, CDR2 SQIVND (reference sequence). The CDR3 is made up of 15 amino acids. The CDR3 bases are TGTGCCAGTAGTGCCAGGACAGGGCGGGAACAGCCCCAGCATTTT. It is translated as CASSARTGREQPQHF.

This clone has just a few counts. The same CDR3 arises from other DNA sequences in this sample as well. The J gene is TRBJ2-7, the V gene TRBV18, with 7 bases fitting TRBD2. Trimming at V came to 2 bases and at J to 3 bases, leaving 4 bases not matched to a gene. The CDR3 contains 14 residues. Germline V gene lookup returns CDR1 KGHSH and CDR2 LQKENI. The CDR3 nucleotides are TGTGCCAGCTCACCAAGCGGGACCGGCTACGAGCAGTACTTC. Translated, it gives CASSPSGTGYEQYF.

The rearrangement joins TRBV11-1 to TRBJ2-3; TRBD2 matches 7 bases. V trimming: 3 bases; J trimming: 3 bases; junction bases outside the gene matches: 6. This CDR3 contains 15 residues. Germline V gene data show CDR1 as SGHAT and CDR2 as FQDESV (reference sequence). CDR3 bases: TGTGCCAGCAGCTTTCACTCGGGGGGAACAGATACGCAGTATTTT. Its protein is CASSFHSGGTDTQYF.

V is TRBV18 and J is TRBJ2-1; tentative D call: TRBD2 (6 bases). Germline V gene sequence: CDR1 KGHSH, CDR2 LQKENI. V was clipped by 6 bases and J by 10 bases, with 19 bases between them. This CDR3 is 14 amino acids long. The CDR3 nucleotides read TGTGCCAGCTCCGCGACTAGTCCCCCCGGGGAGCAGTTCTTC. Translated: CASSATSPPGEQFF.

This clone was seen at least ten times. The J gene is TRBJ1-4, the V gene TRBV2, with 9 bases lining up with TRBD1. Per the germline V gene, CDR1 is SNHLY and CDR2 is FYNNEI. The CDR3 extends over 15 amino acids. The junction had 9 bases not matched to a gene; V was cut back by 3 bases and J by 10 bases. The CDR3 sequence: CASSDTGTGPGKLFF. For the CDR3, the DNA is TGTGCCAGCAGTGATACCGGGACAGGGCCTGGAAAACTGTTTTTT.

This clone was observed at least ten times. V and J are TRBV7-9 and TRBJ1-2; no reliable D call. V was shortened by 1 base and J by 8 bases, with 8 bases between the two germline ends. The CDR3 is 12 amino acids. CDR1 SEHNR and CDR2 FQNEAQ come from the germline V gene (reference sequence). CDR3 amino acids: CASSLEGGGYTF. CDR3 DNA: TGTGCCAGCAGCTTAGAGGGAGGAGGCTACACCTTC.

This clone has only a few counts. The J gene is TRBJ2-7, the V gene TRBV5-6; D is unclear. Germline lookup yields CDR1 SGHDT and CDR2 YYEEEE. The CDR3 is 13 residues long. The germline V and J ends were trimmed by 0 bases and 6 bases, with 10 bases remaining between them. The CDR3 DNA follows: TGTGCCAGCAGCTTGGGCAGGTACTTCGAGCAGTACTTC. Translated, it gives CASSLGRYFEQYF.

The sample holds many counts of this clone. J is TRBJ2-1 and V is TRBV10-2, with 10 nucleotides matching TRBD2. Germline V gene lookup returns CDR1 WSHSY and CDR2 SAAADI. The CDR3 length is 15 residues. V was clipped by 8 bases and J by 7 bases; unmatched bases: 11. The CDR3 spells CASQFEREGRNEQFF. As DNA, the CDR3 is TGCGCCAGCCAATTCGAGCGGGAGGGCCGTAATGAGCAGTTCTTC.

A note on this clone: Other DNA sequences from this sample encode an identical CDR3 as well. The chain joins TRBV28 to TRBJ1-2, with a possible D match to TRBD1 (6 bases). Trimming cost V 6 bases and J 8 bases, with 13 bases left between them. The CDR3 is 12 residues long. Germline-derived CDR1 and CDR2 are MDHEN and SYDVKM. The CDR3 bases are TGTGCCAGCAGCCCCGGGGGGCGGGGCTACACCTTC. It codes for CASSPGGRGYTF.

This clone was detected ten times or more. The CDR3 loop is CASSQQQGPGELFF. CDR3 coding DNA: TGTGCCAGCAGCCAACAACAGGGACCCGGGGAGCTGTTTTTT. This chain uses TRBV14 with TRBJ2-2; a possible D gene is TRBD1 (6 bases). Trimming shortened V by 2 bases and J by 6 bases, and 10 bases separated the two germline ends. Germline CDR1 is SGHDN and CDR2 is FVKESK. This CDR3 is 14 amino acids long.

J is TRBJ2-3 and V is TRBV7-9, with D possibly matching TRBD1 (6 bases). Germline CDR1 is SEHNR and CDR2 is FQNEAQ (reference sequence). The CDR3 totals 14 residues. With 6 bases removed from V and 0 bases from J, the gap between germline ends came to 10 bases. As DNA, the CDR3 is TGTGCCAGCAGACGGACAGACAGCACAGATACGCAGTATTTT. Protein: CASRRTDSTDTQYF.

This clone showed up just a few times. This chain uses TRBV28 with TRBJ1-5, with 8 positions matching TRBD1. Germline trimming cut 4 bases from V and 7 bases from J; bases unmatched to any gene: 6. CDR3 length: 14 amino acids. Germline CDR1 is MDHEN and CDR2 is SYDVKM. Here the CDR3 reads CASSSGGAGQPQHF. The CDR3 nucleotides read TGTGCCAGCAGTTCAGGGGGCGCAGGGCAGCCCCAGCATTTT. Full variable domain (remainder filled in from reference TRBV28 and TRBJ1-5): DVKVTQSSRYLVKRTGEKVFLECVQDMDHENMFWYRQDPGLGLRLIYFSYDVKMKEKGDIPEGYSVSREKKERFSLILESASTNQTSMYLCASSSGGAGQPQHFGDGTRLSIL.

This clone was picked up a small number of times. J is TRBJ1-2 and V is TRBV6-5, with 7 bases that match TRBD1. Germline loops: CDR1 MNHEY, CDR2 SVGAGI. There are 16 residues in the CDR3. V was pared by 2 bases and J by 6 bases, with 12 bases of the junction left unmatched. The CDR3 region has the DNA TGTGCCAGCAGTTACAAGGGGGCAAATCCCGTCAATGGCTACACCTTC. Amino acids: CASSYKGANPVNGYTF.